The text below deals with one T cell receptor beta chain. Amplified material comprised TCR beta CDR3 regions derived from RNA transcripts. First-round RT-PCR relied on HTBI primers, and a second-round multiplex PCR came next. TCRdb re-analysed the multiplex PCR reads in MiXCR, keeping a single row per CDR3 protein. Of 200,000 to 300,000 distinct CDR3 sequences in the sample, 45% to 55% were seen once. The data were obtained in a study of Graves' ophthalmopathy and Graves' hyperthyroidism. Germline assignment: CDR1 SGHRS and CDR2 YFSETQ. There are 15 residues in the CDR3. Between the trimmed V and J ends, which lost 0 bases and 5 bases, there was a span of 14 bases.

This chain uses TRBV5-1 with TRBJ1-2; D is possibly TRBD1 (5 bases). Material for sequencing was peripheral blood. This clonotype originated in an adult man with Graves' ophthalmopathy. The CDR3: CASSLEYDSTYGYTF. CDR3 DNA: TGCGCCAGCAGCTTGGAGTACGACAGCACATATGGCTACACCTTC.